This T cell receptor beta chain was sequenced for a study of long-term antiretroviral therapy in people with HIV. Samples were assayed with immunoSEQ v3.0 at survey level. Profiled with immunoSEQ multiplex PCR; TCRdb holds only in-frame clones, not every one. The sample lists 45,000 to 50,000 clones; about 80% were seen once. CDR3 length: 21 residues. From germline, CDR1 is LGHNA and CDR2 YNFKEQ. V lost 0 bases, J lost 0 bases, and 13 bases stayed unmatched. The chain employs TRBV4-2 and TRBJ2-3, with 12 bases identical to TRBD2. This sample comprised unsorted PBMCs, obtained 0.8 years after starting antiretroviral therapy. This clonotype was obtained from a woman in her late teens or twenties with HIV. The CDR3 region is CASSQDMVWLAGGLSTDTQYF. Written as DNA, the CDR3 is TGTGCCAGCAGCCAAGATATGGTTTGGCTAGCGGGAGGGCTGAGCACAGATACGCAGTATTTT.